This T cell receptor (beta chain) was found in a study of shared clonotypes between healthy human individuals. Data came from immunoSEQ multiplex PCR; TCRdb stores just in-frame clones and leaves some out. The sample carries about 980,000 clones, approximately 80% recorded once. V trimming: 3 bases; J trimming: 7 bases; junction bases outside the gene matches: 15. The CDR3 sequence is 17 residues long. CDR1 SGDLS and CDR2 YYNGEE come from the germline V gene. This clone occurred once. Sequencing was carried out using memory CD4+ T cells sorted from blood. Subset of the sample: CD45RA-negative fraction. This chain connects TRBV9 to TRBJ2-2; 7 positions agree with TRBD2. This TCR derives from a man aged 18 to 29 in good health. The CDR3 is CASSGNRASGNLGELFF. DNA for the CDR3: TGTGCCAGCAGCGGGAACCGGGCTAGCGGCAATCTCGGGGAGCTGTTTTTT.